These T cell receptor beta chains were read from a single sample in a study of CD8 T cells in ankylosing spondylitis. In TCRdb, the 5' RACE reads were re-called with MiXCR into one record per CDR3 protein. This sample yields fewer than 250,000 distinct CDR3 sequences, of which 10% are seen a single time; 2.6% belongs to the top ten. Sequences were obtained from blood, either unsorted or a sorted T cell fraction (not recorded which). The receptor source for this set is a male donor with ankylosing spondylitis or in good health (not recorded which). CDR3s include the opening cysteine and the closing phenylalanine or tryptophan. Each record gives: clone size, D gene, J gene, V gene, CDR3 DNA, CDR3 protein. D genes are given only for firm matches. The listing skips clone size in some rows; elsewhere it reads once, few, many or a size class.

many	TRBD2	TRBJ2-7	TRBV7-9	TGTGCCAGCAGCCCGCTTAGCGGGAGGGGATTCTACGAGCAGTACTTC	CASSPLSGRGFYEQYF
many	NA	TRBJ1-3	TRBV30	TGTGCCTGGACGACAGGTAGCTCTGGAAACACCATATATTTT	CAWTTGSSGNTIYF
many	NA	TRBJ2-7	TRBV5-1	TGCGCCAGCAGCTTGGATATGCACCCTTCATCCTACGAGCAGTACTTC	CASSLDMHPSSYEQYF
many	NA	TRBJ2-1	TRBV5-1	TGCGCCAGCAGCTTAAATTTCAACGAGCAGTTCTTC	CASSLNFNEQFF
NA	NA	TRBJ2-2	TRBV29-1	TGCAGCGTTCGGGACTCAATCACCGGGGAGCTGTTTTTT	CSVRDSITGELFF
NA	NA	TRBJ2-5	TRBV5-1	TGCGCCAGCAGCTTGGTAGCCCCCGAGACCCAGTACTTC	CASSLVAPETQYF
few	NA	TRBJ2-7	TRBV7-9	TGTGCCAGCAGCCCTCAACGCGAGCAGTACTTC	CASSPQREQYF
many	NA	TRBJ2-4	TRBV29-1	TGCAGCGTTGTGGGGGCCAAAAACATTCAGTACTTC	CSVVGAKNIQYF
NA	NA	TRBJ2-5	TRBV20-1	TGCAGTGCTAGGCCTTCCCAAAACGGCCAAGAGACCCAGTACTTC	CSARPSQNGQETQYF
NA	TRBD1	TRBJ1-5	TRBV2	TGTGCCAGCAGCCCCGGGACAGGAGGGGGTCAGCCCCAGCATTTT	CASSPGTGGGQPQHF
once	TRBD1	TRBJ2-2	TRBV7-2	TGTGCCAGCAGCCCCGACAGGGGGCGCGCCGAGGAGCTGTTTTTT	CASSPDRGRAEELFF
many	NA	TRBJ2-5	TRBV20-1	TGCAGCGCCCTGAGGGCGGGGGCAGGTCCAGAGACCCAGTACTTC	CSALRAGAGPETQYF
many	NA	TRBJ2-2	TRBV9	TGTGCCAGCAGCGTCCGGGGGACGGGGAACACCGGGGAGCTGTTTTTT	CASSVRGTGNTGELFF
many	TRBD1	TRBJ1-5	TRBV5-6	TGTGCCAGCAGCTCCGGAGGCAGGGGGCTTAGTCAGCCCCAGCATTTT	CASSSGGRGLSQPQHF
many	NA	TRBJ2-7	TRBV27	TGTGCCAGCCGGGACATTTCCTACGAGCAGTACTTC	CASRDISYEQYF
many	NA	TRBJ1-2	TRBV12-3/TRBV12-4	TGTGCCAGCAGGGAGCTAAACTATGGCTACACCTTC	CASRELNYGYTF
few	NA	TRBJ1-2	TRBV11-3	TGTGCCAGCAGCTTAGGGGACACCGGCGGATATGGCTACACCTTC	CASSLGDTGGYGYTF
many	NA	TRBJ2-7	TRBV12-3/TRBV12-4	TGTGCCAGCAGTTTAGGGTGGGTCCCGGGGGAGCAGTACTTC	CASSLGWVPGEQYF
many	TRBD1	TRBJ2-7	TRBV5-1	TGCGCCAGCAGCGGGACAGATTTCTACGAGCAGTACTTC	CASSGTDFYEQYF
many	NA	TRBJ1-3	TRBV10-3	TGTGCCATCAGTGTCCGATGGGGGGGACCTGGAAACACCATATATTTT	CAISVRWGGPGNTIYF
many	NA	TRBJ2-3	TRBV3-1	TGTGCCAGCAGCCAAGGGAAAGCGGGTCTCACAGATACGCAGTATTTT	CASSQGKAGLTDTQYF
few	NA	TRBJ2-2	TRBV30	TGTGCCTGGAAAGGCGGGGAGCTGTTTTTT	CAWKGGELFF
many	TRBD2	TRBJ2-1	TRBV10-3	TGTGCCATCAGCGGGACTAGCGGCAGCTCCTACAATGAGCAGTTCTTC	CAISGTSGSSYNEQFF
NA	NA	TRBJ2-3	TRBV29-1	TGCAGCGTTGTGGCAGGGAGATCCACTTCCACAGATACGCAGTATTTT	CSVVAGRSTSTDTQYF
few	TRBD2	TRBJ2-5	TRBV5-1	TGCGCCAGCAGCTTGTCGCTAGCGGGAGGCCGGGAGACCCAGTACTTC	CASSLSLAGGRETQYF
many	NA	TRBJ2-2	TRBV19	TGTGCCGCAGGGGACACCGGGGAGCTGTTTTTT	CAAGDTGELFF
NA	NA	TRBJ1-5	TRBV2	TGTGCCAGCAGGTATCAGATGGGCAATCAGCCCCAGCATTTT	CASRYQMGNQPQHF
many	NA	TRBJ1-2	TRBV3-1	TGTGCCAGCAGCCAAGATTTCGGTGGCTACACCTTC	CASSQDFGGYTF
few	TRBD1	TRBJ2-3	TRBV7-9	TGTGCCAGCAGCTTCGGGGACAGGGTTGATACGCAGTATTTT	CASSFGDRVDTQYF
many	TRBD1	TRBJ1-1	TRBV5-1	TGCGCCAGCAGCTTGCAGGGGGTTAACACTGAAGCTTTCTTT	CASSLQGVNTEAFF
NA	TRBD1	TRBJ2-5	TRBV24-1	TGTGCCACCAGTGATCCTGGGACAGGAGAAGAGACCCAGTACTTC	CATSDPGTGEETQYF
NA	NA	TRBJ1-1	TRBV7-9	TGTGCCAGCAGCTCGGGGTGGGGCACTGAAGCTTTCTTT	CASSSGWGTEAFF
many	NA	TRBJ1-2	TRBV27	TGTGCCAGCAGTCCCTCGCTCGGGGGGGGGTACTATGGCTACACCTTC	CASSPSLGGGYYGYTF
NA	TRBD2	TRBJ2-1	TRBV20-1	TGCAGTGCTAGTCCCGGGACTAGCGGGAACTATGAGCAGTTCTTC	CSASPGTSGNYEQFF
many	NA	TRBJ1-3	TRBV3-1	TGTGCCAGCAGCCAAGAGGTCATGGGACCAAGAGGAAACACCATATATTTT	CASSQEVMGPRGNTIYF
many	TRBD1	TRBJ1-1	TRBV18	TGTGCCAGCTCACTATCACCTGGGACAGGAGGAACTGAAGCTTTCTTT	CASSLSPGTGGTEAFF
many	NA	TRBJ2-5	TRBV12-3/TRBV12-4	TGTGCCAGCAGTTTCGTGGGGCCAGAGACCCAGTACTTC	CASSFVGPETQYF
many	TRBD1	TRBJ1-2	TRBV12-3/TRBV12-4	TGTGCCAGCAGTTTCGCCCCGGACAGGGGCCTCTTC	CASSFAPDRGLF
NA	TRBD2	TRBJ2-5	TRBV5-8	TGTGCCAGCAGCCCGGAAGGACTAGCAAAGGAGACCCAGTACTTC	CASSPEGLAKETQYF
NA	TRBD2	TRBJ2-7	TRBV20-1	TGCAGTGCTAGAGATCCGGGGCGGGGGGGTTCCTACGAGCAGTACTTC	CSARDPGRGGSYEQYF